This T cell receptor (beta chain) comes out of a study of tumor-infiltrating lymphocytes in primary liver carcinoma. Study-wide background: Ranging in age from 30 to 69 years, the patients were men and women. Study results and caveats: For tumor-adjacent and tumor-blood pairs, overlap was less than that seen for tumor region pairs. A significantly higher top-250-clone fraction was recorded for tumors than for blood (p = 0.039).

Remarks on this clonotype: Its antigen is not known.

This CDR3 is built from 16 residues. V lost 5 bases, J lost 3 bases, and 11 bases stayed unmatched. Per the germline V gene, CDR1 is MNHEY and CDR2 is SVGAGI. The researchers produced TCR beta cDNA from roughly 500 ng total RNA with a constant-region primer. What produced the TCR beta libraries was three nested multiplex PCR rounds using slightly modified ARM-PCR. TRBV1-TRBV30 forward and Cbeta reverse primers drove the first two approximately 10-cycle rounds. One entry per CDR3 protein results from TCRdb running MiXCR on the multiplex PCR reads. The sample yields 330,000 or so distinct CDR3 sequences, less than 65% seen once. For blood RNA, unsorted whole blood served as the source, and germline DNA was extracted too.

The sample taken for sequencing was peripheral blood. The rearrangement links TRBV6-5 to TRBJ2-3, with 7 positions matching TRBD2. The receptor comes from a man aged 35-49 years with primary liver carcinoma and hepatitis B virus infection. The CDR3 loop reads CASSLHWRGGTDTQYF. Written as DNA, the CDR3 is TGTGCCAGCAGTCTTCATTGGAGGGGAGGGACAGATACGCAGTATTTT.